This T cell receptor (beta chain) emerged from a study of blood T cell repertoires in COVID-19. Turning to the study itself: The United States, Italy and Spain were the sources of the acute and convalescent COVID-19 samples.

Methods used by the authors: Counts of nucleated cells, estimated from reference gene primer amplification, were obtained. Only in-frame clones appear in the TCRdb table, and some are missing; sequencing was by immunoSEQ multiplex PCR. V and J calls plus clone size are reproduced from that table; the DNA served to infer D and trimming. The sample records 250,000 to 400,000 clones, about nine tenths being singletons. Trimming cost V 6 bases and J 7 bases; bases outside gene matches: 8. Germline assignment: CDR1 LNHDA and CDR2 SQIVND (reference sequence). This CDR3 has 14 residues. The specimen sequenced was peripheral blood. This TCR was sampled from a man aged 45-65 years with active or convalescent COVID-19. The chain links TRBV19 to TRBJ1-5, with 8 bases aligning to TRBD1. CDR3 DNA sequence: TGTGCCAGTAGCGTACGGACAGGGAGACAGCCCCAGCATTTT. Protein product: CASSVRTGRQPQHF.